This TCR beta chain was sequenced during a study of cytomegalovirus exposure and HLA in healthy donors (dated by TCRdb to 2016 to 2017). Study-wide context: An earlier analysis of several hundred of the donors reported 276 Gb of sequence data and 117 million unique TCR beta sequences obtained from about 180 million T cells. An early release covering 500 to 750 HLA-typed donors comprised about 290 gigabases of sequencing data and roughly 85 million unique TCR sequences. Of the roughly 400 genotyped donors, about 84% fell in the genetic ancestry cluster associated with self-reported Caucasian donors. The aim of the study was to test whether cataloging public T cell receptors could identify signatures of past pathogen exposure. The study used immunosequencing to profile the T cell repertoires of more than 650 subjects and linked those repertoires to cytomegalovirus serostatus. Along with the roughly 710-subject first cohort, a separate validation cohort of some 130 different subjects was used. The study combined high-throughput TCR immunosequencing, statistical association of individual TCRs with disease status, and machine learning to predict cytomegalovirus infection status. In a later analysis, previously published TCR beta repertoires from some 640 donors were re-analyzed and high-resolution HLA genotyping was added so that TCR occurrence patterns could be studied. Rather than using new phenotypic data, the later analysis identified candidate immune exposures from TCR beta sequences and from how often those sequences occurred across donors. To decide whether each TCR beta V gene segment behaved as functional or pseudogenic, an earlier analysis of fewer than 750 of the donors relied on high-throughput TCR beta sequencing. Donor age, sex, ethnicity and CMV serostatus were compiled alongside the repertoire data. A later genetic analysis took genome-wide SNP genotypes for about three fifths of the 666 donors and used that subset as a discovery cohort. All discovery cohort repertoires had been generated on a single sequencing platform. HLA typing covered class I and class II loci at four-digit resolution. Typing coverage differed by locus: A, B, C, DRB1 and DQB1 were typed in about 620-630 donors, DQA1 in about 560, DPA1 in 600 to 610, and DPB1 in roughly 470. Because of strong linkage in the cohort, roughly 5 DR-DQ haplotypes were treated as single units for association and clustering. Across some 400 genotyped donors of the cohort, an average of about 200,000 unique TCR beta nucleotide sequences per donor were sequenced, and 15% to 20% of those sequences were non-productive. Broad study findings and their caveats: In a later analysis, HLA-associated TCR beta chains were found to be more clonally expanded and to have lower generation probabilities than equally common non-associated chains. An association between a missense DCLRE1C variant and V-gene and J-gene trimming of TCR beta chains was found in a later genetic analysis and replicated in an independent cohort. According to a later analysis, parvovirus B19, influenza, CMV and Epstein-Barr virus appeared linked to several top co-occurrence clusters. Because counts were too low, about 18 rarely observed V segments, including chromosome 9 orphons, were excluded from the earlier analysis of 500 to 700 of the donors. The authors suggested that the approach could potentially be generalized to other disease states and immunological phenotypes. HLA typing was unavailable for some donors at each locus, so association tests used only the typed subset. Most TCR sequences were seen in very few donors, while some public TCRs were found in many individuals. The cohort was sequenced for TCR beta chains only, and without alpha or paired-chain data the features that could be detected were limited. In a later analysis, most CMV-associated TCR beta chains were found to appear HLA-restricted, with HLA associations seemingly driven largely by CMV exposure. A further reported finding was that TCR beta sequences accurately predicted the HLA-A and HLA-B alleles for most subjects in the first cohort. The classifier was reported to diagnose cytomegalovirus status with high specificity and sensitivity in both the original and validation cohorts. Presence/absence analyses assumed roughly uniform sequencing depth across donors, an assumption that may not hold. Compared with the roughly 670-donor mean, donors in an Asian-associated ancestry cluster had fewer N-insertions in productive TCRs, according to a later genetic analysis. An earlier analysis of around 600 of the donors showed that most TCR beta V segments appeared in productive rearrangements either about 87% or about 30% of the time, which broadly matched IMGT annotations. The sequencing pipeline was judged likely to have produced a cluster of highly shared sequence variants as a technical artifact. The 87-base-pair reads could not distinguish some IMGT-functional V segments, including TRBV6-2 and TRBV6-3, so those segments were excluded. For the cohort, immune exposure information was limited to CMV serostatus. In a later analysis, TCR association rates were found to vary across HLA loci, with the most associated TCRs seen for DRB1 alleles and the fewest for HLA-C alleles. In a later analysis, some 17,000 TCR beta sequences were associated with specific HLA alleles at a false discovery rate of 0.05. The study gave a list of 150 to 200 TCR beta chains associated with cytomegalovirus. Linkage disequilibrium might explain the correlated functional status among segregating V segments, but an unknown experimental factor could not be ruled out. Assigning TCR associations to individual alleles was difficult when HLA alleles, especially DR and DQ, strongly co-occurred. In vitro tests confirmed that three of the cytomegalovirus-associated TCR beta chains recognize cytomegalovirus antigens.

With regard to this clone: The target of this receptor is not known. The record has no base qualities; no much larger clone is one base away.

The germline V gene encodes CDR1 SGHRS and CDR2 YFSETQ. From the cysteine up to the phenylalanine, the CDR3 has a length of 15 residues. The kept DNA is CDR3 alone, 45 bases in frame from the first base. V and J are truncated by 2 bases and 1 base respectively, leaving an intervening sequence of 7 bases. The cohort consisted of fewer than 700 healthy bone marrow donors. All cohort members were sampled while nominally healthy, although unrecorded immune exposures were likely present. The donor was CMV seronegative and was included in the group of a few hundred seronegative cohort members. A peripheral blood sample was provided by each donor, and peripheral blood mononuclear cells were used for TCR beta sequencing. Genomic DNA extraction from the blood cell samples was performed with the Qiagen DNeasy Blood Extraction Kit. Library preparation was by the immunoSEQ multiplex PCR assay. A mixture of 60 forward primers for TCR Vbeta segments and 13 reverse primers for TCR Jbeta segments was used in the multiplex PCR. A multiplex PCR assay on genomic DNA amplified the CDR3 region of rearranged TCR beta genes. The amplified TCR beta libraries were sequenced on the Illumina HiSeq System as 87-base-pair reads. The study's processing was this. In a later analysis, about 80 million unique TCR beta chains were counted across the 690 or so repertoires, and roughly 10 million of these chains were shared by at least two donors. Raw reads were error-corrected and collapsed into unique sequences with a nearest-neighbor algorithm that merged closely related sequences to remove PCR and sequencing errors. Alignment of CDR3 sequences to IMGT reference sequences was used to assign V, D and J gene segments. For a sequence to be retained, a match of at least six nucleotides to both a V gene segment and a J gene segment was required. A rearrangement counted as productive if the CDR3 had no stop codons and remained in frame with V and J, and every other rearrangement counted as non-productive. CDR3 was defined according to IMGT convention as the region running from the second conserved V-encoded cysteine to the conserved J-encoded phenylalanine. Sequences without an unambiguous match to a single V gene segment were excluded from the earlier analysis of almost 600 of the donors. An earlier analysis of just under 600 of the donors called V segments functional above 56.7% productive rearrangements and segregating when the between-donor standard deviation exceeded 5%. A statistical classification framework was built to diagnose cytomegalovirus status from the catalog of TCR beta chain sequences. A later analysis assigned V and J genes by comparing TCR nucleotide sequences with IMGT/GENE-DB human TR gene sequences. The TCRdist pipeline was used in a later analysis to assign CDR3 sequences and most-parsimonious VDJ recombination scenarios. In a later analysis, every TCR beta chain was defined by the combination of its CDR3 amino acid sequence and its V-gene family, and reads without a unique V-gene family were dropped. In a later analysis, 450 to 600 highly shared, low-generation-probability nucleotide sequences were removed to address suspected cross-contamination and a sequencing artifact. In a later analysis, a clonal expansion index for each public chain was calculated from normalized within-repertoire ranks of inferred template counts. In a later analysis, generation probabilities were computed with a VDJ recombination model fitted to out-of-frame rearrangements, and the resulting probabilities were checked against IGoR. A later analysis scored TCR-TCR, TCR-HLA and TCR-CMV co-occurrence with hypergeometric tests, applying a repertoire-size bias correction to TCR pairs. To estimate false discovery rates, a later analysis permuted the HLA or CMV assignments 20 times. A later analysis grouped co-occurring TCRs with DBSCAN, adding TCRdist sequence similarity when clustering within HLA-allele-positive subsets. Co-occurrence clustering excluded repertoires with fewer than 30,000 or more than 120,000 public chains, plus five with anomalous nucleotide sharing. TCRdb re-hosts the immuneACCESS table, in-frame sequences only. Its copies lack some clones; in the studies checked, an unresolved V gene accounts for under half of them, and the cause for the rest is not known. The V and J calls and clone size were taken over from that table, and D and trimming were inferred from the DNA. The sample table contains under 200,000 clones; only one count was recorded for around three quarters of them. The ten largest clones represent around 5.7% of the sample.

The chain is encoded by TRBV5-1 joined to TRBJ1-6, with the D gene too uncertain to name. The sequenced sample was PBMCs. The TCR sequence derives from a man aged 35 to 55 in good health and CMV-seronegative. The nucleotide sequence reads as follows: TGCGCCAGCAGCTTAAGCGATTCCTATAATTCACCCCTCCACTTT. Translated, it reads CASSLSDSYNSPLHF.